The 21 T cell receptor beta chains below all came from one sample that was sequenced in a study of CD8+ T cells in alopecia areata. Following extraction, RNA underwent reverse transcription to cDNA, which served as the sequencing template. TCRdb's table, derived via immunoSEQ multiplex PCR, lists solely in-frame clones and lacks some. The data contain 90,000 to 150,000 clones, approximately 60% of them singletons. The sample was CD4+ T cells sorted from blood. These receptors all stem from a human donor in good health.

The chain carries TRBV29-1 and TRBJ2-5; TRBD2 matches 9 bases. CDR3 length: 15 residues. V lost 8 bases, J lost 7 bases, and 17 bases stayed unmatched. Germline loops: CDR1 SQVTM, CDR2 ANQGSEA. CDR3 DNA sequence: TGCAGCATCCCTACTCTGCTAGCGGGGCGTCGGACCCAGTACTTC. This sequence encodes CSIPTLLAGRRTQYF.

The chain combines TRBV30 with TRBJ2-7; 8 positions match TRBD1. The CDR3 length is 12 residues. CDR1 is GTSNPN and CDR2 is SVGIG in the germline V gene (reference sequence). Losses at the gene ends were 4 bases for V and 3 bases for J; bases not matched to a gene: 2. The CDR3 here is CAWTGTGYEQYF. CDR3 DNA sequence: TGTGCCTGGACCGGGACAGGCTACGAGCAGTACTTC.

This CDR3 is CASSPTGLGYGYTF. CDR3 bases: TGTGCCAGCAGCCCGACAGGGTTGGGCTATGGCTACACCTTC. The rearrangement links TRBV6-1 to TRBJ1-2, with 7 bases matching TRBD1. The V gene's germline CDR1 is MNHNS and CDR2 SASEGT. The J segment lost 4 bases and the V segment lost 6 bases, leaving 8 bases of the junction unmatched. The CDR3 runs 14 residues.

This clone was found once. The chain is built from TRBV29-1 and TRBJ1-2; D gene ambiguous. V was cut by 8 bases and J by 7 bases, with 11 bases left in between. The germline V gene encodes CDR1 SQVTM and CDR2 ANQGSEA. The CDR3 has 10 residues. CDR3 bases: TGCAGCCCCCGATCCGCTGGCTACACCTTC. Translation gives CSPRSAGYTF.

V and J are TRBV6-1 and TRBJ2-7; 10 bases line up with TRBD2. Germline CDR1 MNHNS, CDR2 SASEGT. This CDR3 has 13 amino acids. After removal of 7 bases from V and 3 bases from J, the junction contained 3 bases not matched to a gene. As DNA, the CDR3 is TGTGCCAGCATGCCTAGCGGGGGCTACGAGCAGTACTTC. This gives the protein CASMPSGGYEQYF.

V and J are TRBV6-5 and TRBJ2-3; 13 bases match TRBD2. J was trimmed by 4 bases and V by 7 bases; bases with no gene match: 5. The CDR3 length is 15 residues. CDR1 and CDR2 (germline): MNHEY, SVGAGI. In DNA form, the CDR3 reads TGTGCCAGCATCGGGACTAGCGGGGTGGCAGATACGCAGTATTTT. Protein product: CASIGTSGVADTQYF.

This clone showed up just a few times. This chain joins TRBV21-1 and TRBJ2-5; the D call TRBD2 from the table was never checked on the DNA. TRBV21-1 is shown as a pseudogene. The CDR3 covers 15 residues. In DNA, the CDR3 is TGTGCCAGCAGCCAGCGGAACCCAGGTGGGGAGACCCAGTACTTC. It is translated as CASSQRNPGGETQYF.

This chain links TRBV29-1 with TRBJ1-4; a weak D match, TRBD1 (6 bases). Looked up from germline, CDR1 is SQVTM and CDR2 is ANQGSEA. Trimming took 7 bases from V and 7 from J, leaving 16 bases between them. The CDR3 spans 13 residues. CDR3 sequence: CSAETGIGEKLFF. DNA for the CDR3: TGCAGCGCCGAAACAGGGATCGGTGAAAAACTGTTTTTT.

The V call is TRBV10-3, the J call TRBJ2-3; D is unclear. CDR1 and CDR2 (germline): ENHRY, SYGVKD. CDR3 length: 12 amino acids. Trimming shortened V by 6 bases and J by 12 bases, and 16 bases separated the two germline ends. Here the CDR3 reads CAIRMTDGPQYF. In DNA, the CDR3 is TGTGCCATCAGGATGACCGACGGGCCACAGTATTTT.

The CDR3: CASSRAGTSGNYGYTF. As DNA, the CDR3 is TGCGCCAGCAGTCGCGCAGGGACTTCAGGGAACTATGGCTACACCTTC. The chain employs TRBV5-1 and TRBJ1-2; D is possibly TRBD1 (5 bases). V lost 5 bases and J 2 bases, leaving 19 bases between the germline ends. CDR1 and CDR2 (germline): SGHRS, YFSETQ. The CDR3 extends over 16 amino acids.

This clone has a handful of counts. The CDR3, as DNA: TGTGCCAGCAGCCTCAACTCTGGAAACACCATATATTTT. Protein sequence: CASSLNSGNTIYF. V and J are TRBV7-9 and TRBJ1-3, with D uncertain. This CDR3 has 13 amino acids. The V end lost 5 bases, the J end lost 0 bases, and 5 bases lay between the germline ends. Per the germline V gene, CDR1 is SEHNR and CDR2 is FQNEAQ (reference sequence).

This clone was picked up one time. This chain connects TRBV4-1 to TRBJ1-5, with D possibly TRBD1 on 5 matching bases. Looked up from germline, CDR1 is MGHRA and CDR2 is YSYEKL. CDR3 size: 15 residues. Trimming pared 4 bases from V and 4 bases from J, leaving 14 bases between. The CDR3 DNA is TGCGCCAGCAGCCTCGGGGGAGGGGCAAATCAGCCCCAGCATTTT. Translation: CASSLGGGANQPQHF.

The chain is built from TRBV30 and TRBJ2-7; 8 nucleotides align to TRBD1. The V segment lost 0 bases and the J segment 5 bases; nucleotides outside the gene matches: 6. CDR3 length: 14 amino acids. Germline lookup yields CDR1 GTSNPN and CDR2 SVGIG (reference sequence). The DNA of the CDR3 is TGTGCCTGGAGTGTACGGACAGGGTATGACGAGCAGTACTTC. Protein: CAWSVRTGYDEQYF.

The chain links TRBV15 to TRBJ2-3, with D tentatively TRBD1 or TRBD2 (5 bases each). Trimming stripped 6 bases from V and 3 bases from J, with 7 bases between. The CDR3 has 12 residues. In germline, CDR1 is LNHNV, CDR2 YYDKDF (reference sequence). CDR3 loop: CATRRGTDTQYF. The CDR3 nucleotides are TGTGCCACCAGGAGGGGAACAGATACGCAGTATTTT. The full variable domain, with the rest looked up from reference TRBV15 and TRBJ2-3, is DAMVIQNPRYQVTQFGKPVTLSCSQTLNHNVMYWYQQKSSQAPKLLFHYYDKDFNNEADTPDNFQSRRPNTSFCFLDIRSPGLGDTAMYLCATRRGTDTQYFGPGTRLTVL.

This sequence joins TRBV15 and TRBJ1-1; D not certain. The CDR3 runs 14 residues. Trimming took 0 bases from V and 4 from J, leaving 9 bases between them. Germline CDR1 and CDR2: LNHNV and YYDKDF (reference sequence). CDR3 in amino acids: CATSREPGVTEAFF. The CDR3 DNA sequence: TGTGCCACCAGCAGAGAGCCGGGAGTCACTGAAGCTTTCTTT.

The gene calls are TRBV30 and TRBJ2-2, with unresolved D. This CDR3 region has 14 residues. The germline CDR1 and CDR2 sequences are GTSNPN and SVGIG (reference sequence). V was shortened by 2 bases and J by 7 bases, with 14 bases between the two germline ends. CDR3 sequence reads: CAWSPTLQFGELFF. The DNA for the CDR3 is TGTGCCTGGAGTCCCACCCTCCAGTTCGGGGAGCTGTTTTTT.

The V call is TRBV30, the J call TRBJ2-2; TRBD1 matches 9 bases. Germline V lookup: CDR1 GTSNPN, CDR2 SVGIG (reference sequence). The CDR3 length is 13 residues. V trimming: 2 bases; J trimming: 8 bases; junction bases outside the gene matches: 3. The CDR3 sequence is CAWSRDRAGELFF. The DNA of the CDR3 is TGTGCCTGGAGTCGGGACAGGGCTGGGGAGCTGTTTTTT.

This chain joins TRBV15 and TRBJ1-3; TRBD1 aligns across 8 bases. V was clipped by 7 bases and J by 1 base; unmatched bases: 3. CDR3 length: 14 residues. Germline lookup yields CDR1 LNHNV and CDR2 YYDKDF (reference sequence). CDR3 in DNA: TGTGCCACCACCCGGACAGGGTCTGGAAACACCATATATTTT. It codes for CATTRTGSGNTIYF.

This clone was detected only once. CDR3 region: CAWAPDSNSPLHF. For the CDR3, the DNA is TGTGCCTGGGCCCCGGACAGCAATTCACCCCTCCACTTT. The chain uses TRBV30 and TRBJ1-6; TRBD1 is a possible D gene (6 bases). Looked up from germline, CDR1 is GTSNPN and CDR2 is SVGIG (reference sequence). The CDR3 runs 13 residues. Trimming left V 5 bases short and J 7 bases short, with 12 bases between.

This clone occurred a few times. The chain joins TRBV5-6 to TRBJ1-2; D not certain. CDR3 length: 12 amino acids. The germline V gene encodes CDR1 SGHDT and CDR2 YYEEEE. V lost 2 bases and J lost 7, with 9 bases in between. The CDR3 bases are TGTGCCAGCAGCTTATGGACGGGTGGCTACACCTTC. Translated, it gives CASSLWTGGYTF. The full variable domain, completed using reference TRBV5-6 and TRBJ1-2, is DAGVTQSPTHLIKTRGQQVTLRCSPKSGHDTVSWYQQALGQGPQFIFQYYEEEERQRGNFPDRFSGHQFPNYSSELNVNALLLGDSALYLCASSLWTGGYTFGSGTRLTVV.

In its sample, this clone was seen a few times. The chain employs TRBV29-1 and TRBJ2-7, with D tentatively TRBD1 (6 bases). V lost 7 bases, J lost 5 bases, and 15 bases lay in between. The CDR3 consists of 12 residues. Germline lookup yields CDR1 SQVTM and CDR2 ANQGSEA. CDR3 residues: CSASLGANEQYF. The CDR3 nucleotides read TGCAGCGCCTCGCTGGGGGCGAACGAGCAGTACTTC.